Listed here is a single T cell receptor (beta chain). Germline V gives CDR1 SGHAT, CDR2 FQNNGV. V dropped 1 base and J dropped 3; count of bases not matched to a gene: 7. This CDR3 contains 17 residues. This entry is derived from a study of cytomegalovirus exposure and HLA in healthy donors. The study ran its PCR with 60 Vbeta and 13 Jbeta primers. TCRdb's copy holds only in-frame clones and misses some; the assay was immunoSEQ multiplex PCR. Seen here are 130,000 or so clones, roughly 86% observed once, and the top ten hold roughly 0.5%. The sample taken for sequencing was PBMCs. The sequence was obtained from a woman aged 40 to 49 in good health and CMV-seronegative. V usage is TRBV11-2 and J usage is TRBJ2-7; 12 bases align to TRBD2. CDR3 region: CASSLALAGGNFYEQYF. Written as DNA, the CDR3 is TGTGCCAGCAGCTTAGCGCTAGCGGGAGGGAATTTCTACGAGCAGTACTTC.